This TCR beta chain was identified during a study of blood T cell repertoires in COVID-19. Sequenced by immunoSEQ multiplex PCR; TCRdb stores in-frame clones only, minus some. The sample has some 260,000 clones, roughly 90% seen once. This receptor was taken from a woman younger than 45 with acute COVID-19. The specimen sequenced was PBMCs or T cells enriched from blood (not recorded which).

The CDR3 spells CASSLASRVNYGYTF. The CDR3 bases are TGTGCCAGCAGTTTAGCGAGTCGAGTCAACTATGGCTACACCTTC. V is TRBV28 and J is TRBJ1-2; unclear D gene. V was shortened by 2 bases and J by 2 bases, with 12 bases between the two germline ends. Germline V lookup: CDR1 MDHEN, CDR2 SYDVKM. The CDR3 is made up of 15 amino acids.